The 25 T cell receptor beta chains below all came from one sample that was sequenced in a study of T cell repertoires in cytomegalovirus infection. TCRdb re-derived calls from the reads in MiXCR, one entry per CDR3 protein. The table has about 830,000 distinct CDR3 sequences, approximately 32% seen once. For these receptors, no antigen is known. The sample consisted of cultured CD8+ T cells from PBMCs, taken from culture after CMV antigen stimulation. The origin of the receptors is a human donor in good health (CMV status not recorded). Some clones in this sample may be carry-over from other donors' samples.

The chain has TRBV19 and TRBJ2-3; D perhaps matches TRBD2 (6 bases). CDR1 and CDR2 from the germline V gene are LNHDA and SQIVND (reference sequence). Trimming cost V 2 bases and J 1 base, with 16 bases left between them. This CDR3 spans 17 amino acids. In DNA, the CDR3 is TGTGCCAGTAGTATAACCCGGAGGGCCTGGGGCACAGATACGCAGTATTTT. This encodes CASSITRRAWGTDTQYF.

This clonotype came up a few times. The chain has TRBV6-1 and TRBJ1-2; D is possibly TRBD1 (5 bases). Germline CDR1 and CDR2: MNHNS and SASEGT. The CDR3 extends over 17 amino acids. V lost 1 base and J lost 6, with 21 bases in between. The CDR3 region is CASSEGDVGRAGNGYTF. DNA for the CDR3: TGTGCCAGCAGTGAAGGGGACGTCGGCCGGGCTGGGAATGGCTACACCTTC.

This clonotype was detected only once. The V and J genes are TRBV7-9 and TRBJ1-2; D may be TRBD1 (5 bases). V was shortened by 6 bases and J by 4 bases, with 18 bases between the two germline ends. The CDR3 totals 15 residues. CDR1 and CDR2 (germline): SEHNR, FQNEAQ (reference sequence). The CDR3 coding sequence is TGTGCCAGCAGACCTACTCGAGGGACCGGCTATGGCTACACCTTC. This gives the protein CASRPTRGTGYGYTF. Drawing the rest from reference TRBV7-9 and TRBJ1-2, the complete variable domain is DTGVSQNPRHKITKRGQNVTFRCDPISEHNRLYWYRQTLGQGPEFLTYFQNEAQLEKSRLLSDRFSAERPKGSFSTLEIQRTEQGDSAMYLCASRPTRGTGYGYTFGSGTRLTVV.

The chain couples TRBV5-5 to TRBJ2-2; D is tentatively TRBD1 or TRBD2 (5 bases each). The CDR3 covers 16 residues. Trimming shortened V by 5 bases and J by 9 bases, and 23 bases separated the two germline ends. The germline V gene encodes CDR1 SGHKS and CDR2 YYEKEE (reference sequence). CDR3 in DNA: TGTGCCAGCAGTCATACGCAGGACGGGGCCGTTCGGGAGCTGTTTTTT. Protein product: CASSHTQDGAVRELFF.

CDR3 sequence (DNA): TGTGCCAGCAGTTTAGTGGGTACCGGGAACATTCAGTACTTC. Translated: CASSLVGTGNIQYF. The rearrangement joins TRBV12-3 or TRBV12-4 to TRBJ2-4; D is ambiguous. The CDR3 is 14 residues long. Trimming left V 1 base short and J 7 bases short, with 11 bases between.

V usage is TRBV7-6 and J usage is TRBJ2-1, with 7 bases identical to TRBD1. The CDR3 runs 13 residues. Germline V gene lookup returns CDR1 SGHVS and CDR2 FNYEAQ. V shed 5 bases and J 9 bases; nucleotides not matched to a gene: 7. This CDR3 is CASSGGQDFEQFF. In DNA form, the CDR3 reads TGTGCCAGCAGCGGAGGACAGGACTTTGAGCAGTTCTTC.

This clonotype was recorded a few times. V usage is TRBV6-5 and J usage is TRBJ1-1, with TRBD1 matching over 8 bases. The CDR3 is made up of 13 amino acids. CDR1 is MNHEY, CDR2 SVGAGI, per germline. V trimming: 6 bases; J trimming: 6 bases; junction bases outside the gene matches: 6. The DNA of the CDR3 is TGTGCCAGCAGCGCCCAGGGGGCAGCTGAAGCTTTCTTT. It translates to CASSAQGAAEAFF.

Only a few counts were recorded for this clonotype. This chain uses TRBV4-3 with TRBJ2-7; 7 bases fit TRBD1. CDR3 size: 15 residues. Germline trimming cut 0 bases from V and 3 bases from J; bases unmatched to any gene: 5. Germline assignment: CDR1 LGHNA and CDR2 YSLEER. The CDR3 nucleotides are TGCGCCAGCAGCCAAGAGACAGGGCGGTACTACGAGCAGTACGTC. Translating it yields CASSQETGRYYEQYV.

The chain couples TRBV27 to TRBJ1-5; 7 bases map to TRBD1. Per germline, CDR1 MNHEY and CDR2 SMNVEV (reference sequence). Trimming took 5 bases from V and 4 from J; bases not matched to a gene: 5. This CDR3 spans 14 amino acids. CDR3 bases: TGTGCCAGCAGTCCACAGACAGGGAATCAGCCCCAGCATTTT. Protein: CASSPQTGNQPQHF.

The J gene is TRBJ2-4, the V gene TRBV11-2; the D call may be TRBD1 or TRBD2 (5 bases each). Germline assignment: CDR1 SGHAT and CDR2 FQNNGV. V lost 5 bases, J lost 0 bases, and 14 bases lay in between. The CDR3 totals 16 residues. CDR3 sequence: CASSDRDGVAKNIQYF. The CDR3 coding sequence is TGTGCCAGCAGCGACCGGGACGGTGTAGCCAAAAACATTCAGTACTTC.

The gene calls are TRBV7-2 and TRBJ2-3, with D possibly matching TRBD1 (5 bases). Germline loops: CDR1 SGHTA, CDR2 FQGNSA. The CDR3 consists of 15 residues. Trimming cost V 1 base and J 7 bases, with 15 bases left between them. CDR3 loop: CASSLDPGKRNTQYF. The CDR3 DNA reads TGTGCCAGCAGCTTAGATCCAGGGAAAAGGAATACGCAGTATTTT. The complete variable domain, with remaining parts taken from reference TRBV7-2 and TRBJ2-3, reads GAGVSQSPSNKVTEKGKDVELRCDPISGHTALYWYRQSLGQGLEFLIYFQGNSAPDKSGLPSDRFSAERTGGSVSTLTIQRTQQEDSAVYLCASSLDPGKRNTQYFGPGTRLTVL.

The chain links TRBV6-6 to TRBJ2-1; 7 nucleotides line up with TRBD2. Trimming at V came to 3 bases and at J to 4 bases, leaving 9 bases not matched to a gene. CDR3 size: 16 residues. Germline loops: CDR1 MNHNY, CDR2 SVGAGI (reference sequence). The CDR3 DNA reads as TGTGCCAGCAGTTATTTGTCCGGGGAGGGGTACAATGAGCAGTTCTTC. Translated, it gives CASSYLSGEGYNEQFF.

This clonotype came up a few times. The chain combines TRBV12-5 with TRBJ2-7; D unclear. Per germline, CDR1 LGHNT and CDR2 FRNRAP. The germline V and J ends were trimmed by 5 bases and 7 bases, with 9 bases remaining between them. The CDR3 consists of 11 residues. In nucleotides, the CDR3 is TGTGCTAGTGGTCCCATGGGGGAGCAGTACTTC. As protein: CASGPMGEQYF.

The rearrangement links TRBV9 to TRBJ2-7; no clear D gene. CDR1 is SGDLS, CDR2 YYNGEE, per germline. Trimming pared 0 bases from V and 2 bases from J, leaving 9 bases between. CDR3 size: 14 residues. The DNA of the CDR3 is TGTGCCAGCAGCGTAGGTGGCAGGACCTACGAGCAGTACTTC. It specifies CASSVGGRTYEQYF.

V is TRBV28 and J is TRBJ1-2; D is possibly TRBD1 (5 bases). This CDR3 is built from 16 residues. The V gene lost 4 bases and the J gene lost 1 base, with 16 bases spanning the gap. The germline V gene has CDR1 MDHEN and CDR2 SYDVKM. The CDR3 spells CASSSVAGTSNYGYTF. The CDR3 DNA is TGTGCCAGCAGTTCAGTAGCCGGGACCAGTAACTATGGCTACACCTTC.

The V and J genes are TRBV4-3 and TRBJ1-1; D remains unclear. Germline CDR1 LGHNA, CDR2 YSLEER. V dropped 0 bases and J dropped 3 bases, with 14 bases sitting between them. The CDR3 consists of 16 residues. CDR3 nucleotide sequence: TGCGCCAGCAGCCAAGATAGATCCTCCTGGGACACTGAAGCTTTCTTT. Amino acid sequence: CASSQDRSSWDTEAFF.

The chain joins TRBV12-3 or TRBV12-4 to TRBJ1-5; D gene unclear. With 7 bases removed from V and 5 bases from J, the gap between germline ends came to 12 bases. The CDR3 is made up of 13 amino acids. CDR3 amino acids: CASTYTVYQPQHF. The CDR3, as DNA: TGTGCCAGCACCTACACGGTTTATCAGCCCCAGCATTTT.

This clonotype has ten or more counts. The V gene is TRBV27, the J gene TRBJ2-1; D perhaps matches TRBD2 (6 bases). Trimming removed 4 bases at V and 7 bases at J, with 14 bases between. Per germline, CDR1 MNHEY and CDR2 SMNVEV (reference sequence). The CDR3 runs to 14 residues. The CDR3 protein is CASSSGVRVNEQFF. The CDR3 DNA reads TGTGCCAGCAGTTCGGGGGTCAGGGTAAATGAGCAGTTCTTC.

V usage is TRBV6-2 or TRBV6-3 and J usage is TRBJ1-2; no definite D call. The CDR3 length is 13 residues. Germline loops: CDR1 MNHEY, CDR2 SVGEGT. The ends were cut back, 7 bases at V and 5 bases at J, with 14 bases in the middle. The CDR3 DNA reads TGTGCCAGCAATGAGGGCCTGAGGTATGGCTACACCTTC. Its translation: CASNEGLRYGYTF.

In its sample, this clonotype was seen many times. The chain is built from TRBV7-8 and TRBJ2-1; a weak D match, TRBD2 (6 bases). The V end was cut by 1 base, the J end by 2 bases, with 9 bases between. This CDR3 contains 15 residues. The germline V gene has CDR1 SGHVS and CDR2 FQNEAQ. CDR3 in DNA: TGTGCCAGCAGCTTAGTTGGAGGGGCCTACAATGAGCAGTTCTTC. Protein product: CASSLVGGAYNEQFF.

Many counts were recorded for this clonotype. This chain joins TRBV7-2 and TRBJ2-2, with 8 bases lining up with TRBD1. The V segment lost 11 bases and the J segment 3 bases; nucleotides outside the gene matches: 8. The CDR3 contains 14 residues. Germline V gene data show CDR1 as SGHTA and CDR2 as FQGNSA. The CDR3, as DNA: TGTGCCGGCCGGGACAGGCGTTACACCGGGGAGCTGTTTTTT. Translating gives CAGRDRRYTGELFF.

This clonotype occurred a few times. The V and J genes are TRBV7-2 and TRBJ2-1, with D perhaps matching TRBD2 (6 bases). Looked up from germline, CDR1 is SGHTA and CDR2 is FQGNSA. This CDR3 is built from 16 residues. V shed 0 bases and J shed 1 base, with 10 bases lying between them. The chain's CDR3 is CASSLALRGSYNEQFF. In DNA form, the CDR3 reads TGTGCCAGCAGCTTAGCGCTCCGGGGGTCCTACAATGAGCAGTTCTTC.

This clonotype was recorded once. This chain links TRBV6-6 with TRBJ1-5; 7 bases align to TRBD1. This CDR3 comprises 16 residues. V shed 4 bases, J shed 0 bases, and the junction held 6 bases outside the gene matches. The germline gives CDR1 MNHNY, CDR2 SVGAGI (reference sequence). The CDR3 DNA follows: TGTGCCAGCAGTTCCGACAGGGCGATTAGCAATCAGCCCCAGCATTTT. It specifies CASSSDRAISNQPQHF.

This clonotype was counted at least ten times. The chain has TRBV7-6 and TRBJ1-5, with 10 bases that match TRBD1. This CDR3 spans 17 amino acids. CDR1 is SGHVS, CDR2 FNYEAQ, per germline. Unmatched junction bases numbered 6, after V lost 1 base and J lost 3 bases. CDR3 protein: CASSLETGGSFNQPQHF. CDR3 coding DNA: TGTGCCAGCAGCTTAGAGACAGGGGGCAGTTTCAATCAGCCCCAGCATTTT.

The chain uses TRBV5-4 and TRBJ2-1, with D possibly matching TRBD1 (6 bases). Trimming shortened V by 3 bases and J by 5 bases, and 12 bases separated the two germline ends. CDR3 size: 14 residues. Germline assignment: CDR1 SGHNT and CDR2 YYREEE (reference sequence). CDR3 protein: CASSSDRFDNEQFF. The CDR3 nucleotides are TGTGCCAGCAGCTCTGACAGGTTTGACAATGAGCAGTTCTTC.